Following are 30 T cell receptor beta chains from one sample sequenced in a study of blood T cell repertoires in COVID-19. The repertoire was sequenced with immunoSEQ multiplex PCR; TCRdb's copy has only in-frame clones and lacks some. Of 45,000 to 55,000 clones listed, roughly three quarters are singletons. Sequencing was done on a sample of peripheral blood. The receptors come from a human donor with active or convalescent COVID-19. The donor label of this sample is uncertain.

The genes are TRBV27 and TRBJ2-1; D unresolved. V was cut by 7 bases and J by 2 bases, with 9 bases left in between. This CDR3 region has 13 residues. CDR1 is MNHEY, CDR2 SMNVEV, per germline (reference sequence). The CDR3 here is CASTPIPYNEQFF. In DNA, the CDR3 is TGTGCCAGCACCCCAATCCCCTACAATGAGCAGTTCTTC.

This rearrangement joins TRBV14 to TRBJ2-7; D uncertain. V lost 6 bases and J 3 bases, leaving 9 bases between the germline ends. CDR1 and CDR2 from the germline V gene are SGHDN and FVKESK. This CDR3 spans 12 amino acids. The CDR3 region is CASSPNGYEQYF. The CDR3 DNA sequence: TGTGCCAGCAGTCCGAACGGCTACGAGCAGTACTTC. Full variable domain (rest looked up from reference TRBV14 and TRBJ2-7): EAGVTQFPSHSVIEKGQTVTLRCDPISGHDNLYWYRRVMGKEIKFLLHFVKESKQDESGMPNNRFLAERTGGTYSTLKVQPAELEDSGVYFCASSPNGYEQYFGPGTRLTVT.

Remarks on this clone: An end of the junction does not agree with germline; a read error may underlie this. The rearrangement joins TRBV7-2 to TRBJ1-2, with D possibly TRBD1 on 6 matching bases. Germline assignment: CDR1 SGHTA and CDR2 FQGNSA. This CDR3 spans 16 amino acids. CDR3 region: CASSLVQGYRESRYAF. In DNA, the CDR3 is TGTGCCAGCAGCTTGGTACAGGGCTATCGCGAATCCCGATACGCCTTC.

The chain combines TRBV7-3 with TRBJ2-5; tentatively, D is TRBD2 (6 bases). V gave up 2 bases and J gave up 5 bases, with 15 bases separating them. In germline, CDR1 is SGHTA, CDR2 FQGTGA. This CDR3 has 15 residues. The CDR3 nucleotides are TGTGCCAGCAGCTTAGTTGGGGGAGGAAGGGAGACCCAGTACTTC. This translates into CASSLVGGGRETQYF.

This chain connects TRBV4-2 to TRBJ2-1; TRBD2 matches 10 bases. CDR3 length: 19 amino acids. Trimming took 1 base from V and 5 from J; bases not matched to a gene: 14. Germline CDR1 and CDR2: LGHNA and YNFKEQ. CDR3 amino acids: CASSQAAASGRTGDNEQFF. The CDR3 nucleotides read TGTGCCAGCAGCCAAGCTGCGGCTAGCGGGAGAACGGGGGACAATGAGCAGTTCTTC.

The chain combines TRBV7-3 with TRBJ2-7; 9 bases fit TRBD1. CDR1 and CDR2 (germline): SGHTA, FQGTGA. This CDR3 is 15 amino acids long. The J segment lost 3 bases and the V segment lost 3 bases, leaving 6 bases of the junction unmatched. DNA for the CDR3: TGTGCCAGCAGCTTCCAGGGACAGGGTCGCTACGAGCAGTACTTC. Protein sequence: CASSFQGQGRYEQYF.

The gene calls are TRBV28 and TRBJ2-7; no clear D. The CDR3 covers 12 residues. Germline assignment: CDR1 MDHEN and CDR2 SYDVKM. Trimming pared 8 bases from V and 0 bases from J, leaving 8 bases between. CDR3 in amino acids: CASLSGSYEQYF. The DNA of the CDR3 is TGTGCCAGCCTCTCGGGCTCCTACGAGCAGTACTTC.

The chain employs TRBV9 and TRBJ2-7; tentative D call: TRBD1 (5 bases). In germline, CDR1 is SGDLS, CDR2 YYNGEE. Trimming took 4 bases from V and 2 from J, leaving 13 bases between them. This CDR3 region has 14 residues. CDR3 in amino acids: CASSQGPGTYEQYF. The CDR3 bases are TGTGCCAGCAGCCAAGGGCCAGGGACCTACGAGCAGTACTTC.

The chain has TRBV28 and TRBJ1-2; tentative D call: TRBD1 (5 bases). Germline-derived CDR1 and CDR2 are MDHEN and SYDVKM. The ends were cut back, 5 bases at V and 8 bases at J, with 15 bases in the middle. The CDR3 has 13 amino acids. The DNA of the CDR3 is TGTGCCAGCAGTCCCCCTCGGCCAGGGGGCTACACCTTC. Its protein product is CASSPPRPGGYTF.

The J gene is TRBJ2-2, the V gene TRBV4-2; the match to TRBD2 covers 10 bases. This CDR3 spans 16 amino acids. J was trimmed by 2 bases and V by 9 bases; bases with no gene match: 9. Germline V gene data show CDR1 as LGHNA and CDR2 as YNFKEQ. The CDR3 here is CASSTSGFSNTGELFF. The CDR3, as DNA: TGTGCCAGTTCGACTAGCGGGTTCTCCAACACCGGGGAGCTGTTTTTT.

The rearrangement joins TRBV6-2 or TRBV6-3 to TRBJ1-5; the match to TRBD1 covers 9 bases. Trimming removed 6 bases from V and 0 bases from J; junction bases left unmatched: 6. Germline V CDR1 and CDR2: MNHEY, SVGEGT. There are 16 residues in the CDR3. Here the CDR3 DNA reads TGTGCCAGCAGGCCTACGACAGGGGGTAGCAATCAGCCCCAGCATTTT. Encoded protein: CASRPTTGGSNQPQHF.

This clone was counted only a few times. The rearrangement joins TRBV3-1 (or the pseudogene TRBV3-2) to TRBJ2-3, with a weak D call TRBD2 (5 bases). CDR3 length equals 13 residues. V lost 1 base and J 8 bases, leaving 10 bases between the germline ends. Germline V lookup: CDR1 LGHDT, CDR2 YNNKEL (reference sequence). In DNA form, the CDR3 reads TGTGCCAGCAGCCAAGGGGGAGATTCTACGCAGTATTTT. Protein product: CASSQGGDSTQYF.

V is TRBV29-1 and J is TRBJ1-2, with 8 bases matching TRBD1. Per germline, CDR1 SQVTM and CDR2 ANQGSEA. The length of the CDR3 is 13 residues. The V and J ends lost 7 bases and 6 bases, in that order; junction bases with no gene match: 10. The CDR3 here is CSGGQGPSDGYTF. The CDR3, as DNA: TGCAGCGGTGGACAGGGACCATCGGATGGCTACACCTTC.

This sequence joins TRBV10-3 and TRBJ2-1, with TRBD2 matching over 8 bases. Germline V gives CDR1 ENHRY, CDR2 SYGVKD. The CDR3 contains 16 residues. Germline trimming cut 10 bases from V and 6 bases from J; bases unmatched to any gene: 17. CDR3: CASQGSSGRRSNEQFF. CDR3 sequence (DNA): TGTGCCAGCCAGGGGTCTAGCGGGCGCCGGTCCAATGAGCAGTTCTTC.

CDR3 region: CSSWSVYGYTF. In DNA form, the CDR3 reads TGCAGCTCTTGGTCGGTCTATGGCTACACCTTC. The gene calls are TRBV29-1 and TRBJ1-2; D is unclear. V lost 8 bases to trimming and J lost 4 bases, with 11 bases between them. The germline V gene encodes CDR1 SQVTM and CDR2 ANQGSEA. The CDR3 runs 11 residues.

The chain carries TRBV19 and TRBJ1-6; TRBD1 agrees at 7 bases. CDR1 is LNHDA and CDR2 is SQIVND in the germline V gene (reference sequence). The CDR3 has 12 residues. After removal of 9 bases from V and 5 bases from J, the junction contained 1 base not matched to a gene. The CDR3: CARTGNNSPLHF. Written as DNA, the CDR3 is TGTGCCAGGACAGGGAATAATTCACCCCTCCACTTT. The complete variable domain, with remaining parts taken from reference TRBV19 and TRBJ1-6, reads DGGITQSPKYLFRKEGQNVTLSCEQNLNHDAMYWYRQDPGQGLRLIYYSQIVNDFQKGDIAEGYSVSREKKESFPLTVTSAQKNPTAFYLCARTGNNSPLHFGNGTRLTVT.

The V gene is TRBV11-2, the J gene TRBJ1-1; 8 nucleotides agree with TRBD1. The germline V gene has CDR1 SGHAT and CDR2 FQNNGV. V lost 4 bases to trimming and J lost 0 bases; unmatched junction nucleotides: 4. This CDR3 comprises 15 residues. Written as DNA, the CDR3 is TGTGCCAGCAGCTGGGAGACAGGGGTGAACACTGAAGCTTTCTTT. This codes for CASSWETGVNTEAFF.

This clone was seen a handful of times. The CDR3 DNA is TGTGCCAGCAGCCGGTCGGGGGAGGCCGGGGAGCTGTTTTTT. This translates into CASSRSGEAGELFF. The chain combines TRBV2 with TRBJ2-2, with D tentatively TRBD2 (6 bases). Germline CDR1 is SNHLY and CDR2 is FYNNEI. The V end was cut by 6 bases, the J end by 6 bases, with 14 bases between. This CDR3 region has 14 residues.

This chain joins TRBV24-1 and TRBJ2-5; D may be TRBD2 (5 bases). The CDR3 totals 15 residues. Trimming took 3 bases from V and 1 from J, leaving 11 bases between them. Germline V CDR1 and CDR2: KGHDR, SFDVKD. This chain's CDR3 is CATSDSGRLQETQYF. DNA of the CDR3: TGTGCCACCAGTGATAGCGGACGGCTCCAAGAGACCCAGTACTTC.

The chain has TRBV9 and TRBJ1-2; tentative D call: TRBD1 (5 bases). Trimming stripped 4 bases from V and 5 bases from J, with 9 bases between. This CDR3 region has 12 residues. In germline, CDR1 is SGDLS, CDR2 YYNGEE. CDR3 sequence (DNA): TGTGCCAGCAGCTCCGGGGGTTATGGCTACACCTTC. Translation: CASSSGGYGYTF.

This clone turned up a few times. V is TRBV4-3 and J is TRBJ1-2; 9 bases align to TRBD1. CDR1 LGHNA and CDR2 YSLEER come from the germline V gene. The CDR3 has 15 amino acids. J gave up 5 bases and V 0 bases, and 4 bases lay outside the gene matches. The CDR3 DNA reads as TGCGCCAGCAGCCAAGATCAAGGACAGGGGTATGGCTACACCTTC. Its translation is CASSQDQGQGYGYTF.

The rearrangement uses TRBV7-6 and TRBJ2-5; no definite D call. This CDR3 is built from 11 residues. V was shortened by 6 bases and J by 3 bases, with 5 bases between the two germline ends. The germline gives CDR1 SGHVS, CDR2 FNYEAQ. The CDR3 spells CASRIEETQYF. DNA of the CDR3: TGTGCCAGCAGGATAGAAGAGACCCAGTACTTC.

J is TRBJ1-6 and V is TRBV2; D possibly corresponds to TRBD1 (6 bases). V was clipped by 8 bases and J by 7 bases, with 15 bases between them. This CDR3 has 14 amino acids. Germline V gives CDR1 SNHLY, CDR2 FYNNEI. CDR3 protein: CASGLGQSNSPLHF. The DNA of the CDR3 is TGTGCCAGCGGGCTCGGACAGAGCAATTCACCCCTCCACTTT. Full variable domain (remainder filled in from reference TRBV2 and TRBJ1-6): EPEVTQTPSHQVTQMGQEVILRCVPISNHLYFYWYRQILGQKVEFLVSFYNNEISEKSEIFDDQFSVERPDGSNFTLKIRSTKLEDSAMYFCASGLGQSNSPLHFGNGTRLTVT.

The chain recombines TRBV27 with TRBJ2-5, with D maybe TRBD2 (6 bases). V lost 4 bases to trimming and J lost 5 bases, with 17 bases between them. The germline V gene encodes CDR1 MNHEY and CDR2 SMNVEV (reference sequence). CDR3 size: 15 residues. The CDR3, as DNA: TGTGCCAGCAGTTCCTCTTACGGGGGACGGGAGACCCAGTACTTC. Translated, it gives CASSSSYGGRETQYF.

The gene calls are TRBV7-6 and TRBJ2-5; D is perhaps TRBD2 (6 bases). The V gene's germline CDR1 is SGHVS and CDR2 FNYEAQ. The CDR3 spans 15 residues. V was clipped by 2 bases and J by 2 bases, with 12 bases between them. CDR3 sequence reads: CASSLSGLAQETQYF. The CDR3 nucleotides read TGTGCCAGCAGCTTAAGTGGCCTAGCGCAAGAGACCCAGTACTTC.

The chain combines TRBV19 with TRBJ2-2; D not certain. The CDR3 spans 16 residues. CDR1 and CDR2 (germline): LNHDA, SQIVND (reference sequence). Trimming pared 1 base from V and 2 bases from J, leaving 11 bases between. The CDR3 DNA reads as TGTGCCAGTAGTATAGGGGCAGAAGTTAACACCGGGGAGCTGTTTTTT. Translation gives CASSIGAEVNTGELFF.

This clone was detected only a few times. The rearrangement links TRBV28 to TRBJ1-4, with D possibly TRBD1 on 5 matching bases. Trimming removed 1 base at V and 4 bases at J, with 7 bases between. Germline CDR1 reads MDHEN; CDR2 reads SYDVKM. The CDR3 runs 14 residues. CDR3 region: CASSLLGGNEKLFF. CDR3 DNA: TGTGCCAGCAGTTTATTGGGGGGTAATGAAAAACTGTTTTTT.

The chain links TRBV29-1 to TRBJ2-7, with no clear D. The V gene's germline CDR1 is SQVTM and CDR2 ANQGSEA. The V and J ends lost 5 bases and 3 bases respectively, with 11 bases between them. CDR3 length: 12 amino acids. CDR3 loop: CSVLWANYEQYF. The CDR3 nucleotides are TGCAGCGTTCTTTGGGCCAACTACGAGCAGTACTTC.

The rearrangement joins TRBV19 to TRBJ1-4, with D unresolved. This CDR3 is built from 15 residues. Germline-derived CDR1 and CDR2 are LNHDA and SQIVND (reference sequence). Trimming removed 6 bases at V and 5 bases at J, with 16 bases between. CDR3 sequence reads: CASSPNQGVNEKLFF. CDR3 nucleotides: TGTGCCAGTAGCCCCAACCAAGGAGTGAATGAAAAACTGTTTTTT.

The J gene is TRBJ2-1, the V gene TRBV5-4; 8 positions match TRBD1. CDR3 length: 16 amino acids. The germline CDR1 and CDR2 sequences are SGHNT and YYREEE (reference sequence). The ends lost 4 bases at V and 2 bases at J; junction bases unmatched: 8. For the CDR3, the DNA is TGTGCCAGCAGCCCTGGACAGGGTGGGACCTACAATGAGCAGTTCTTC. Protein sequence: CASSPGQGGTYNEQFF. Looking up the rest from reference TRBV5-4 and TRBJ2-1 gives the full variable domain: ETGVTQSPTHLIKTRGQQVTLRCSSQSGHNTVSWYQQALGQGPQFIFQYYREEENGRGNFPPRFSGLQFPNYSSELNVNALELDDSALYLCASSPGQGGTYNEQFFGPGTRLTVL.